One and the same sample provided the 25 T cell receptor beta chains below, sequenced in a study of cytomegalovirus exposure and HLA in healthy donors. Clones were read by immunoSEQ multiplex PCR, and TCRdb kept only the in-frame ones, dropping some. The sample contains approximately 200,000 clones, over 80% of which appear only once. Specimen: PBMCs. Receptors originate from a woman younger than 30 in good health and CMV-seronegative.

V gene TRBV11-2 combines with J gene TRBJ1-2; TRBD1 agrees at 10 bases. J was trimmed by 6 bases and V by 4 bases; bases with no gene match: 11. Looked up from germline, CDR1 is SGHAT and CDR2 is FQNNGV. The CDR3 contains 16 residues. The CDR3: CASSSTRTGGFDGYTF. The DNA for the CDR3 is TGTGCCAGCAGCTCCACTAGGACAGGGGGATTCGATGGCTACACCTTC.

The chain has TRBV19 and TRBJ1-1; D may be TRBD1 (5 bases). Germline V gene data show CDR1 as LNHDA and CDR2 as SQIVND (reference sequence). The CDR3 is 15 amino acids. Trimming cost V 4 bases and J 1 base, with 13 bases left between them. The CDR3 DNA follows: TGTGCCAGTAGTACGGCACCGGACAAGAACACTGAAGCTTTCTTT. This gives the protein CASSTAPDKNTEAFF.

J is TRBJ2-7 and V is TRBV5-6; 12 positions match TRBD2. The CDR3 spans 15 residues. Trimming at V came to 4 bases and at J to 4 bases, leaving 6 bases not matched to a gene. The V gene's germline CDR1 is SGHDT and CDR2 YYEEEE. The CDR3: CASSQTSGSVYEQYF. The CDR3 DNA reads as TGTGCCAGCAGCCAGACTAGCGGGAGCGTATACGAGCAGTACTTC. Full variable domain (remainder filled in from reference TRBV5-6 and TRBJ2-7): DAGVTQSPTHLIKTRGQQVTLRCSPKSGHDTVSWYQQALGQGPQFIFQYYEEEERQRGNFPDRFSGHQFPNYSSELNVNALLLGDSALYLCASSQTSGSVYEQYFGPGTRLTVT.

The chain recombines TRBV7-9 with TRBJ2-7, with D possibly matching TRBD2 (5 bases). CDR3 length: 16 amino acids. Germline lookup yields CDR1 SEHNR and CDR2 FQNEAQ (reference sequence). Trimming shortened V by 4 bases and J by 5 bases, and 21 bases separated the two germline ends. The CDR3 region is CASSSRYGRGFDEQYF. Here the CDR3 DNA reads TGTGCCAGCAGCTCGAGATACGGCCGCGGGTTCGACGAGCAGTACTTC.

J is TRBJ1-5 and V is TRBV30, with TRBD1 matching 12 bases. There are 15 residues in the CDR3. Germline V CDR1 and CDR2: GTSNPN, SVGIG (reference sequence). Trimming at V came to 0 bases and at J to 7 bases, leaving 4 bases not matched to a gene. In nucleotides, the CDR3 is TGTGCCTGGAGTGTACGGGACAGGGGGCAACAGCCCCAGCATTTT. Translated: CAWSVRDRGQQPQHF. The complete variable domain, with remaining parts taken from reference TRBV30 and TRBJ1-5, reads SQTIHQWPATLVQPVGSPLSLECTVEGTSNPNLYWYRQAAGRGLQLLFYSVGIGQISSEVPQNLSASRPQDRQFILSSKKLLLSDSGFYLCAWSVRDRGQQPQHFGDGTRLSIL.

The rearrangement uses TRBV6-6 and TRBJ2-5; D uncertain. Germline V gene sequence: CDR1 MNHNY, CDR2 SVGAGI (reference sequence). CDR3 length: 15 amino acids. V lost 0 bases and J 5 bases, leaving 13 bases between the germline ends. The CDR3 reads CASSYSRLVRETQYF. In DNA form, the CDR3 reads TGTGCCAGCAGTTACTCGAGGCTAGTCCGGGAGACCCAGTACTTC.

The gene calls are TRBV9 and TRBJ1-4; perhaps TRBD1 as D (6 bases). Trimming shortened V by 0 bases and J by 2 bases, and 8 bases separated the two germline ends. Germline CDR1 SGDLS, CDR2 YYNGEE. CDR3 size: 15 residues. The CDR3: CASSVGGGTNEKLFF. CDR3 nucleotide sequence: TGTGCCAGCAGCGTAGGGGGGGGCACTAATGAAAAACTGTTTTTT.

Worth noting for this clone: The junction departs from the called germline gene at one end, perhaps through a read error. The J gene is TRBJ2-7, the V gene TRBV30; D might be TRBD2 (5 bases). Looked up from germline, CDR1 is GTSNPN and CDR2 is SVGIG (reference sequence). CDR3 size: 11 residues. CDR3 residues: CARSAGHEQYF. The CDR3 region has the DNA TGTGCCCGGAGCGCGGGCCACGAGCAGTACTTC.

The rearrangement joins TRBV6-4 to TRBJ2-1; D is ambiguous. Germline V gives CDR1 MRHNA, CDR2 SNTAGT. Trimming took 0 bases from V and 1 from J, leaving 10 bases between them. The CDR3 length is 16 residues. The CDR3 DNA sequence: TGTGCCAGCAGTGACTCGGTTGGTCGGTCCTACAATGAGCAGTTCTTC. Amino acid sequence: CASSDSVGRSYNEQFF.

The chain is built from TRBV5-1 and TRBJ1-2; 12 nucleotides agree with TRBD1. The germline gives CDR1 SGHRS, CDR2 YFSETQ. Losses at the gene ends were 0 bases for V and 7 bases for J; bases not matched to a gene: 4. The CDR3 runs 15 residues. CDR3 DNA sequence: TGCGCCAGCAGCTTGGATCCGGGACAGGGGGCTGGCTACACCTTC. This translates into CASSLDPGQGAGYTF. Drawing the rest from reference TRBV5-1 and TRBJ1-2, the complete variable domain is KAGVTQTPRYLIKTRGQQVTLSCSPISGHRSVSWYQQTPGQGLQFLFEYFSETQRNKGNFPGRFSGRQFSNSRSEMNVSTLELGDSALYLCASSLDPGQGAGYTFGSGTRLTVV.

The chain links TRBV10-2 to TRBJ2-7, with 9 bases matching TRBD1. The CDR3 sequence is 15 residues long. V lost 4 bases, J lost 8 bases, and 12 bases stayed unmatched. CDR1 WSHSY and CDR2 SAAADI come from the germline V gene. The CDR3 DNA follows: TGCGCCAGCAGTGGACCGGGACAGGGTGGGTGGCAGCAGTACTTC. Protein: CASSGPGQGGWQQYF.

This sequence joins TRBV5-1 and TRBJ1-2; tentatively, D is TRBD1 (6 bases). CDR1 SGHRS and CDR2 YFSETQ come from the germline V gene. The CDR3 runs to 15 residues. Trimming removed 1 base from V and 10 bases from J, with 20 bases in between. The CDR3 loop is CASSLSRGMWYYYTF. The CDR3 DNA is TGCGCCAGCAGCTTGTCAAGGGGGATGTGGTACTACTACACCTTC. The full variable domain, rest sourced from reference TRBV5-1 and TRBJ1-2, is KAGVTQTPRYLIKTRGQQVTLSCSPISGHRSVSWYQQTPGQGLQFLFEYFSETQRNKGNFPGRFSGRQFSNSRSEMNVSTLELGDSALYLCASSLSRGMWYYYTFGSGTRLTVV.

This chain joins TRBV19 and TRBJ2-3, with D hard to call. V was shortened by 0 bases and J by 0 bases, with 16 bases between the two germline ends. The CDR3 runs to 18 residues. Germline V lookup: CDR1 LNHDA, CDR2 SQIVND (reference sequence). The chain's CDR3 is CASSIETPVALSTDTQYF. DNA of the CDR3: TGTGCCAGTAGTATAGAGACCCCAGTAGCCCTCAGCACAGATACGCAGTATTTT.

The rearrangement links TRBV14 to TRBJ1-2; TRBD1 is a possible D gene (6 bases). This CDR3 spans 14 amino acids. Deletions cut 1 base from V and 8 bases from J, with 14 bases between. CDR1 and CDR2 (germline): SGHDN, FVKESK. The CDR3 reads CASSQGNREYGYTF. The CDR3 coding sequence is TGTGCCAGCAGCCAAGGTAACAGGGAATACGGCTACACCTTC.

The V gene is TRBV6-1, the J gene TRBJ2-2, with D unresolved. There are 14 residues in the CDR3. Germline V lookup: CDR1 MNHNS, CDR2 SASEGT. Deletions cut 6 bases from V and 1 base from J, with 9 bases between. CDR3 sequence reads: CASSVQMNTGELFF. In nucleotides, the CDR3 is TGTGCCAGCAGCGTACAGATGAACACCGGGGAGCTGTTTTTT.

The rearrangement joins TRBV5-1 to TRBJ2-2, with D perhaps matching TRBD1 (6 bases). V lost 2 bases and J lost 1, with 9 bases in between. The CDR3 is 15 residues long. CDR1 and CDR2 from the germline V gene are SGHRS and YFSETQ. CDR3 sequence: CASSFGRGNTGELFF. The CDR3 DNA reads TGCGCCAGCAGCTTTGGCAGGGGGAACACCGGGGAGCTGTTTTTT.

Of note for this clone: One junction end disagrees with the germline gene, perhaps due to a read error. The chain has TRBV7-8 and TRBJ1-2; the match to TRBD1 covers 7 bases. CDR3 length: 14 amino acids. Germline CDR1 and CDR2: SGHVS and FQNEAQ. This CDR3 reads CASSKTGSNSGYTF. The CDR3 DNA sequence: TGTGCCAGCAGCAAGACAGGGAGTAACTCTGGCTACACCTTC.

The DNA for the CDR3 is TGTGCCACCGCGGGTTTTGCGGGGAACACTGAAGCTTTCTTT. Amino acids: CATAGFAGNTEAFF. The V and J genes are TRBV19 and TRBJ1-1; D unresolved. The germline gives CDR1 LNHDA, CDR2 SQIVND (reference sequence). This CDR3 region has 14 residues. Deletions cut 10 bases from V and 1 base from J, with 16 bases between.

V gene TRBV4-1 combines with J gene TRBJ2-5, with 12 bases matching TRBD1. Looked up from germline, CDR1 is MGHRA and CDR2 is YSYEKL. Unmatched junction bases numbered 7, after V lost 6 bases and J lost 5 bases. The CDR3 has 15 amino acids. The CDR3 DNA sequence: TGCGCCAGCAGGGTCGTGGGACAGGGGGCGGAGACCCAGTACTTC. Translated: CASRVVGQGAETQYF.

V and J are TRBV18 and TRBJ1-6; 9 bases line up with TRBD1. The germline V gene encodes CDR1 KGHSH and CDR2 LQKENI. The V gene end was trimmed by 3 bases and the J gene end by 8 bases; junction bases not matched to a gene: 5. This CDR3 is built from 15 residues. CDR3 DNA sequence: TGTGCCAGCTCACCTCCGACAGGGGGTGATTCACCCCTCCACTTT. Translated, it gives CASSPPTGGDSPLHF. The full variable domain, rest sourced from reference TRBV18 and TRBJ1-6, is NAGVMQNPRHLVRRRGQEARLRCSPMKGHSHVYWYRQLPEEGLKFMVYLQKENIIDESGMPKERFSAEFPKEGPSILRIQQVVRGDSAAYFCASSPPTGGDSPLHFGNGTRLTVT.

This chain uses TRBV10-3 with TRBJ2-7, with 9 nucleotides matching TRBD2. Germline assignment: CDR1 ENHRY and CDR2 SYGVKD. V trimming: 1 base; J trimming: 2 bases; junction bases outside the gene matches: 6. There are 16 residues in the CDR3. The CDR3 DNA is TGTGCCATCAGTGAGTTTCGACTAGCGGATACCTACGAGCAGTACTTC. This sequence encodes CAISEFRLADTYEQYF.

This chain joins TRBV7-6 and TRBJ2-7; 9 positions agree with TRBD2. The CDR3 extends over 14 amino acids. In germline, CDR1 is SGHVS, CDR2 FNYEAQ. V lost 8 bases to trimming and J lost 2 bases; unmatched junction nucleotides: 7. This CDR3 is CASALASGTYEQYF. In DNA, the CDR3 is TGTGCCAGCGCCCTGGCTAGCGGGACCTACGAGCAGTACTTC. Looking up the rest from reference TRBV7-6 and TRBJ2-7 gives the full variable domain: GAGVSQSPRYKVTKRGQDVALRCDPISGHVSLYWYRQALGQGPEFLTYFNYEAQQDKSGLPNDRFSAERPEGSISTLTIQRTEQRDSAMYRCASALASGTYEQYFGPGTRLTVT.

J is TRBJ2-3 and V is TRBV12-5, with 10 bases fitting TRBD1. The CDR3 is made up of 16 amino acids. V was clipped by 2 bases and J by 3 bases; unmatched bases: 5. Germline values: CDR1 LGHNT, CDR2 FRNRAP. CDR3 residues: CASGLWGGQGTDTQYF. The CDR3 bases are TGTGCTAGTGGTTTGTGGGGGGGACAGGGGACAGATACGCAGTATTTT.

A note on this clone: The same CDR3 arises from other DNA sequences in this sample as well. V and J are TRBV6-5 and TRBJ1-1, with 8 positions matching TRBD1. The CDR3 sequence is 14 residues long. Looked up from germline, CDR1 is MNHEY and CDR2 is SVGAGI. V shed 4 bases and J 0 bases; nucleotides not matched to a gene: 1. The CDR3 loop is CASSWTGLNTEAFF. CDR3 nucleotides: TGTGCCAGCAGTTGGACAGGGCTGAACACTGAAGCTTTCTTT.

This sequence joins TRBV19 and TRBJ1-2, with TRBD1 as a possible D gene (6 bases). CDR3 length: 13 residues. V lost 5 bases and J 7 bases, leaving 14 bases between the germline ends. From germline, CDR1 is LNHDA and CDR2 SQIVND (reference sequence). Here the CDR3 DNA reads TGTGCCAGTAGTTTACAGGGAGCTTTTGGCTACACCTTC. Translating it yields CASSLQGAFGYTF.